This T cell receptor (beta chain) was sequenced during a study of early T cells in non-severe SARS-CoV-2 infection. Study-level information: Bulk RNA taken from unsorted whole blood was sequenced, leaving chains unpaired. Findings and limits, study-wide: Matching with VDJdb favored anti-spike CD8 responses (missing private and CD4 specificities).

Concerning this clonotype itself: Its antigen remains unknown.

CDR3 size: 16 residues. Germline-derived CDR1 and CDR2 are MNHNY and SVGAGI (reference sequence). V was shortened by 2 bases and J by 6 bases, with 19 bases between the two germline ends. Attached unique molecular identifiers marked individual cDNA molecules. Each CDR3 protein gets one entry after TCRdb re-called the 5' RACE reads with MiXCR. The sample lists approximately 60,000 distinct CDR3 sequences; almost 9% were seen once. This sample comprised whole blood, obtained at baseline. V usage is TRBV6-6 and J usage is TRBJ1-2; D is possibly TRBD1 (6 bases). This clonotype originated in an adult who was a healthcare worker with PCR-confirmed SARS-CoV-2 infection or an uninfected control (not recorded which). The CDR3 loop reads CASSYPGQHNLDGYTF. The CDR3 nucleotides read TGTGCCAGCAGTTACCCCGGACAGCACAACTTAGATGGCTACACCTTC.